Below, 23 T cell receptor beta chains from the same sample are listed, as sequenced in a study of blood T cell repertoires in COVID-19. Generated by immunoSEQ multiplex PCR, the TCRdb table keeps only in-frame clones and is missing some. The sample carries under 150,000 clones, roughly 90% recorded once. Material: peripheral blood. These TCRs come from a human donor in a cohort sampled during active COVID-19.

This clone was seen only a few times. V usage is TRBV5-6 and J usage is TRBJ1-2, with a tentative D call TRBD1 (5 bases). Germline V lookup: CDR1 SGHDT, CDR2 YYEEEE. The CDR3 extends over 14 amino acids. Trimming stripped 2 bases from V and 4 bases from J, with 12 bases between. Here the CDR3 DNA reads TGTGCCAGCAGCTTACCGACAGAGACCTATGGCTACACCTTC. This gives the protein CASSLPTETYGYTF.

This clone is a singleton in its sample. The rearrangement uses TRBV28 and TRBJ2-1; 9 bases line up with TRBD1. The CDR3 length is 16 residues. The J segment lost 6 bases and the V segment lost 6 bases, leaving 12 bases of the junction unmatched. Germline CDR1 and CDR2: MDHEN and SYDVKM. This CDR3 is CASSRSPGQGFNEQFF. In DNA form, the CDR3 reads TGTGCCAGCAGCAGGTCTCCGGGACAGGGTTTCAATGAGCAGTTCTTC.

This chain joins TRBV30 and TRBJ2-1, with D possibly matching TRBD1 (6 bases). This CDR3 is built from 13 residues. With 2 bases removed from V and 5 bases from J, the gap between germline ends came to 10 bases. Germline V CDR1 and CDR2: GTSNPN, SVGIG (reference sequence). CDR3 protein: CAWSLQGNNEQFF. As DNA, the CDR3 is TGTGCCTGGAGTTTACAGGGTAACAATGAGCAGTTCTTC. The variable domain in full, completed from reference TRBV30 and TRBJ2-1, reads SQTIHQWPATLVQPVGSPLSLECTVEGTSNPNLYWYRQAAGRGLQLLFYSVGIGQISSEVPQNLSASRPQDRQFILSSKKLLLSDSGFYLCAWSLQGNNEQFFGPGTRLTVL.

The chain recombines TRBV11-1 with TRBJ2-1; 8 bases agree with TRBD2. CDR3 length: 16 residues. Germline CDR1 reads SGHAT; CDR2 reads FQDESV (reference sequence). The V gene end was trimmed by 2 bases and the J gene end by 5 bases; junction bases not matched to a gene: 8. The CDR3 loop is CASSLRTGGGNNEQFF. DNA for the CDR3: TGTGCCAGCAGCTTAAGAACTGGCGGGGGGAACAATGAGCAGTTCTTC.

The CDR3 sequence is CATVNTGGANTIYF. DNA of the CDR3: TGTGCCACCGTCAACACGGGAGGGGCAAACACCATATATTTT. The chain employs TRBV19 and TRBJ1-3; possible D gene TRBD1, 5 bases. The V end was cut by 10 bases, the J end by 6 bases, with 19 bases between. CDR1 is LNHDA, CDR2 SQIVND, per germline (reference sequence). This CDR3 is built from 14 residues.

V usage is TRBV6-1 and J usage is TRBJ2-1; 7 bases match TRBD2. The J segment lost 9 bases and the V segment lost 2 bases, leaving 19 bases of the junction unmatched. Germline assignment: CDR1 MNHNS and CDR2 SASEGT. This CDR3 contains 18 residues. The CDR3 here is CASSETPWLADPFSEQFF. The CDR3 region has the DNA TGTGCCAGCAGTGAAACTCCCTGGCTAGCGGATCCGTTTAGTGAGCAGTTCTTC.

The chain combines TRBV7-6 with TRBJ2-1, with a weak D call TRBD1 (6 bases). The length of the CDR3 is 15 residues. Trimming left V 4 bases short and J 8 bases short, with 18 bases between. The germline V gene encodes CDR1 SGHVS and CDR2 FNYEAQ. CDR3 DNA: TGTGCCAGCAGCTCGACAGGTACCCTTATGGATGAGCAGTTCTTC. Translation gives CASSSTGTLMDEQFF.

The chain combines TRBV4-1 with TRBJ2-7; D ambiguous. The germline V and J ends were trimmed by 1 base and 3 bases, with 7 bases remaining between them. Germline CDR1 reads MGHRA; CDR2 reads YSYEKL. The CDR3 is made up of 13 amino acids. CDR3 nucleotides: TGCGCCAGCAGCCAAGTGGGCAACTACGAGCAGTACTTC. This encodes CASSQVGNYEQYF.

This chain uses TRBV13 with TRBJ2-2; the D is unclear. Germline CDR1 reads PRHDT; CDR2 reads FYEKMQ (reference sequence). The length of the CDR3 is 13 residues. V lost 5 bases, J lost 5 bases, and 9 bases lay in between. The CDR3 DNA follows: TGTGCCAGCAGCCCGCCGAGAACCGGGGAGCTGTTTTTT. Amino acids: CASSPPRTGELFF.

The CDR3: CASSLRTSGGSSTDTQYF. In DNA, the CDR3 is TGTGCCAGCAGCCTCCGGACTAGCGGGGGGAGTAGCACAGATACGCAGTATTTT. The chain combines TRBV13 with TRBJ2-3, with 14 bases matching TRBD2. Per the germline V gene, CDR1 is PRHDT and CDR2 is FYEKMQ (reference sequence). Trimming took 5 bases from V and 0 from J; bases not matched to a gene: 7. CDR3 size: 18 residues.

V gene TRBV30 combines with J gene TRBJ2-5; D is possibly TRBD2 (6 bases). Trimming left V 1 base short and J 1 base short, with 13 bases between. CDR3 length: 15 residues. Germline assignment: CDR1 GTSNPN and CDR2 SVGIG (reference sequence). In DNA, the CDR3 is TGTGCCTGGAGTGGACTGGCGGGACCCCAAGAGACCCAGTACTTC. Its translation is CAWSGLAGPQETQYF.

This chain's CDR3 is CASTDTGTRSTDTQYF. The CDR3 DNA is TGTGCCAGTACCGACACCGGGACTAGGAGCACAGATACGCAGTATTTT. The rearrangement joins TRBV5-6 to TRBJ2-3; 8 nucleotides line up with TRBD2. Germline assignment: CDR1 SGHDT and CDR2 YYEEEE. There are 16 residues in the CDR3. Unmatched junction bases numbered 11, after V lost 8 bases and J lost 0 bases.

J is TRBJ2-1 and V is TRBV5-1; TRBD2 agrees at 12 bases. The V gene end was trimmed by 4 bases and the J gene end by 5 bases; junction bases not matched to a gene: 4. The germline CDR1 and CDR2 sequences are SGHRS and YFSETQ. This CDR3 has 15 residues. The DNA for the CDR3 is TGCGCCAGCAGCCAGACTAGCGGGAGCCACAATGAGCAGTTCTTC. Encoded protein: CASSQTSGSHNEQFF. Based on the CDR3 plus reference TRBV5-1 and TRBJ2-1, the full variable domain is KAGVTQTPRYLIKTRGQQVTLSCSPISGHRSVSWYQQTPGQGLQFLFEYFSETQRNKGNFPGRFSGRQFSNSRSEMNVSTLELGDSALYLCASSQTSGSHNEQFFGPGTRLTVL.

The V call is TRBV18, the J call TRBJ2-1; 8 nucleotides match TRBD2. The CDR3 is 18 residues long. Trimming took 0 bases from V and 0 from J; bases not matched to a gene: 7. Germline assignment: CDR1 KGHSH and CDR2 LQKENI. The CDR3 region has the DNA TGTGCCAGCTCACCACCGATTAGCGGGGTAATCTCCTACAATGAGCAGTTCTTC. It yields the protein CASSPPISGVISYNEQFF.

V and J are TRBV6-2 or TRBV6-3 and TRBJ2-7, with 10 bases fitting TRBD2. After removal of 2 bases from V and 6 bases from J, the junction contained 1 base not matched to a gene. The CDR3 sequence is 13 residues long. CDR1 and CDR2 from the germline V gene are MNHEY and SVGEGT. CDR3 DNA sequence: TGTGCCAGCAGTTACGGACTAGCGGCCGAGCAGTACTTC. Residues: CASSYGLAAEQYF.

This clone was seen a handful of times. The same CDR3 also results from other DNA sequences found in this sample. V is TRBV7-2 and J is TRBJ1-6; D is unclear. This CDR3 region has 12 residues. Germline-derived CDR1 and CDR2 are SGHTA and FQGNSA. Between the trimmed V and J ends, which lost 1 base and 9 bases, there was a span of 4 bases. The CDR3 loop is CASSLVGSPLHF. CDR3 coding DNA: TGTGCCAGCAGCTTAGTCGGTTCACCCCTCCACTTT.

The CDR3 DNA sequence: TGTGCCAGCAGCTTAGGGCTAGCCAGGTACGAGCAGTACTTC. It encodes CASSLGLARYEQYF. The chain is built from TRBV13 and TRBJ2-7, with a tentative D call TRBD2 (5 bases). The CDR3 totals 14 residues. The germline V and J ends were trimmed by 0 bases and 4 bases, with 10 bases remaining between them. From germline, CDR1 is PRHDT and CDR2 FYEKMQ (reference sequence).

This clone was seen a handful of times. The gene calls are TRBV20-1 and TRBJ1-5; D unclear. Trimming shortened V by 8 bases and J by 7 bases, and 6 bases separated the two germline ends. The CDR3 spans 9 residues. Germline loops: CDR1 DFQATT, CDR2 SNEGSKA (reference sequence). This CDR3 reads CSSGQPQHF. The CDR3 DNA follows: TGCAGTTCGGGACAGCCCCAGCATTTT.

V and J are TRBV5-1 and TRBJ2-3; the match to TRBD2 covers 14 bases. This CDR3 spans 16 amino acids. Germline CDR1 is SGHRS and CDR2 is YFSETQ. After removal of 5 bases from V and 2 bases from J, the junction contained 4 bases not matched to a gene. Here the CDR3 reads CASRQTSGGDTDTQYF. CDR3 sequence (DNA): TGCGCCAGCAGGCAGACTAGCGGGGGGGACACAGATACGCAGTATTTT. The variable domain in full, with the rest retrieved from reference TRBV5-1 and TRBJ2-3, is KAGVTQTPRYLIKTRGQQVTLSCSPISGHRSVSWYQQTPGQGLQFLFEYFSETQRNKGNFPGRFSGRQFSNSRSEMNVSTLELGDSALYLCASRQTSGGDTDTQYFGPGTRLTVL.

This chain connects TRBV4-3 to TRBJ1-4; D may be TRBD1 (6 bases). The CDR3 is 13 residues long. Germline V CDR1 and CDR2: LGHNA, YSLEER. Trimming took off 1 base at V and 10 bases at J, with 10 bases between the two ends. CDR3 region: CASSQAGGGKLFF. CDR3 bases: TGCGCCAGCAGCCAAGCGGGAGGGGGAAAACTGTTTTTT.

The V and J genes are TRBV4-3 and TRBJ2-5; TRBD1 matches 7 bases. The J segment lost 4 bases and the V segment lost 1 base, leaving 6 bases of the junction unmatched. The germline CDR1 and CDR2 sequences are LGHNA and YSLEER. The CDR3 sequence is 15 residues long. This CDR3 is CASSQGDRVGETQYF. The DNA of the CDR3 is TGCGCCAGCAGCCAAGGAGACAGGGTGGGAGAGACCCAGTACTTC.

The CDR3 protein is CASSNIQGKNTEAFF. The CDR3 DNA reads TGCGCCAGCAGCAACATACAGGGAAAGAACACTGAAGCTTTCTTT. The chain is built from TRBV5-1 and TRBJ1-1, with D possibly TRBD1 on 6 matching bases. The germline CDR1 and CDR2 sequences are SGHRS and YFSETQ. CDR3 length: 15 residues. Trimming removed 4 bases from V and 1 base from J, with 14 bases in between.

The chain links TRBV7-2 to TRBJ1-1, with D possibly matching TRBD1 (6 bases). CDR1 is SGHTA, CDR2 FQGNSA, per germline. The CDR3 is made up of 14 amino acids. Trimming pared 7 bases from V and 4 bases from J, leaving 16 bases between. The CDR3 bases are TGTGCCAGCAATTGGGACAACCGACTCACTGAAGCTTTCTTT. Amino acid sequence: CASNWDNRLTEAFF.